Listed below are T cell receptor beta chains from one sample, sequenced in a study of shared clonotypes between healthy human individuals. The data were produced by immunoSEQ multiplex PCR, yet TCRdb's version contains in-frame clones alone and is incomplete. Of approximately 740,000 clones in the sample, around 92% were seen once. What was sequenced was naive CD8+ T cells sorted from blood. Every receptor here comes from a man between 25 and 39 years old in good health. Both conserved end residues are part of each CDR3. The D gene is left open where the match is weak. The listing skips clone size in some rows; elsewhere it reads once, few, many or a size class.

j_call: TRBJ2-7
v_call: TRBV7-9
cdr3_length: 15
clone_size: -
d_call: -
cdr3_nt: TGTGCCAGCAGCCTGAGGCCGGGGACCCAGGGGGAGCAGTACTTC
cdr3_aa: CASSLRPGTQGEQYF

j_call: TRBJ2-6
v_call: TRBV5-4
cdr3_length: 15
clone_size: -
d_call: -
cdr3_nt: TGTGCCAGCAGCTTGGAAGGTTCTGGGGCCAACGTCCTGACTTTC
cdr3_aa: CASSLEGSGANVLTF

j_call: TRBJ2-3
v_call: TRBV29-1
cdr3_length: 14
clone_size: -
d_call: TRBD2
cdr3_nt: TGCAGCGTCGGGAGCGGGAGAAAGTCAGATACGCAGTATTTT
cdr3_aa: CSVGSGRKSDTQYF

j_call: TRBJ2-3
v_call: TRBV10-3
cdr3_length: 16
clone_size: few
d_call: TRBD1
cdr3_nt: TGTGCCATCAGCCCCGGACAGGGGGTGGACACAGATACGCAGTATTTT
cdr3_aa: CAISPGQGVDTDTQYF

j_call: TRBJ1-5
v_call: TRBV30
cdr3_length: 13
clone_size: -
d_call: -
cdr3_nt: TGTGCCTGGAGTTCTCACGTGGGACAGCCCCAGCATTTT
cdr3_aa: CAWSSHVGQPQHF

j_call: TRBJ2-7
v_call: TRBV4-1
cdr3_length: 14
clone_size: -
d_call: -
cdr3_nt: TGCGCCAGCAGCCAAGCCAGGGCTTCCTACGAGCAGTACTTC
cdr3_aa: CASSQARASYEQYF

j_call: TRBJ2-7
v_call: TRBV9
cdr3_length: 14
clone_size: -
d_call: TRBD1
cdr3_nt: TGTGCCAGCAGCCGTGGGGACAGGGGGTACGAGCAGTACTTC
cdr3_aa: CASSRGDRGYEQYF

j_call: TRBJ2-1
v_call: TRBV6-1
cdr3_length: 11
clone_size: -
d_call: -
cdr3_nt: TGTGCCGGAGGCGTCTTCAATGAGCAGTTCTTC
cdr3_aa: CAGGVFNEQFF

j_call: TRBJ1-4
v_call: TRBV7-9
cdr3_length: 15
clone_size: -
d_call: -
cdr3_nt: TGTGCCAGCAGCGCTACCATGGGGGCTAATGAAAAACTGTTTTTT
cdr3_aa: CASSATMGANEKLFF

j_call: TRBJ2-1
v_call: TRBV7-9
cdr3_length: 12
clone_size: -
d_call: -
cdr3_nt: TGTGCCAGCAACAGCGGCTACAATGAGCAGTTCTTC
cdr3_aa: CASNSGYNEQFF

j_call: TRBJ2-1
v_call: TRBV27
cdr3_length: 12
clone_size: -
d_call: -
cdr3_nt: TGTGCCAGCAGTTTTCCCTCGGGTGAGCAGTTCTTC
cdr3_aa: CASSFPSGEQFF

j_call: TRBJ1-2
v_call: TRBV15
cdr3_length: 16
clone_size: many
d_call: TRBD1
cdr3_nt: TGTGCCACCGCCCCGGACAGGGGGCTTTACGGCTATGGCTACACCTTC
cdr3_aa: CATAPDRGLYGYGYTF